The text below deals with one T cell receptor beta chain. Antigen unknown. Germline assignment: CDR1 SGHTA and CDR2 FQGTGA. CDR3 length: 15 residues. Trimming removed 5 bases from V and 7 bases from J, with 17 bases in between. These data originate in a study of cytomegalovirus exposure and HLA in healthy donors. Study observations and caveats: TCR beta chain V- and J-gene trimming was linked, in a later analysis, to a missense variant in DCLRE1C. An Asian-associated ancestry cluster reportedly showed fewer N-insertions than the approximately 620-donor mean in a later analysis.

The PCR was carried out with 60 Vbeta primers and 13 Jbeta primers. Generated by immunoSEQ multiplex PCR, the TCRdb table keeps only in-frame clones and is missing some. The data contain about 90,000 clones, more than 60% of them singletons. The chain has TRBV7-3 and TRBJ2-2; D may be TRBD2 (5 bases). This receptor was taken from a man aged 30-40 years in good health and CMV-seronegative. Sequenced material: PBMCs. CDR3 in DNA: TGTGCCAGCAGCCGCGGGTGGCTAGACCACGGGGAGCTGTTTTTT. This sequence encodes CASSRGWLDHGELFF.